This T cell receptor (beta chain) was captured by sequencing in a study of cytomegalovirus exposure and HLA in healthy donors. The CDR3 has 15 residues. Germline V gene sequence: CDR1 LNHDA, CDR2 SQIVND (reference sequence). Between the trimmed V and J ends, which lost 3 bases and 5 bases, there was a span of 16 bases. Profiled with immunoSEQ multiplex PCR; TCRdb holds only in-frame clones, not every one. Here the sample spans about 120,000 clones, approximately 90% being singletons. The TCR was taken from a woman between 18 and 29 years old in good health and CMV-seropositive. This chain connects TRBV19 to TRBJ2-5; D possibly corresponds to TRBD2 (5 bases). Sequenced sample: PBMCs. Here the CDR3 DNA reads TGTGCCAGTAGTATTAGAGGGAGTCGGTCTGAGACCCAGTACTTC. Protein: CASSIRGSRSETQYF.